Listed below are T cell receptor beta chains from one sample, sequenced in a study of technical replicates of blood from several donors. Clones were read by immunoSEQ multiplex PCR, and TCRdb kept only the in-frame ones, dropping some. The sample has about 75,000 clones; around 92% are singletons. What was sequenced was T cells isolated from PBMCs. The receptors come from a human donor in good health. Some clones in this sample may be carry-over from other donors' samples. Both conserved end residues are part of each CDR3. D genes are given only for firm matches. Clone size is not always given. Where it is, it says once, few, many or a class for expanded clones.

j_call v_call clone_size d_call cdr3_aa cdr3_nt
TRBJ2-7 TRBV4-1 . TRBD1 CASSQPTRGISYEQYF TGCGCCAGCAGCCAACCTACCAGGGGGATTTCCTACGAGCAGTACTTC
TRBJ2-7 TRBV28 . . CASIGLRTSGEQYF TGTGCCAGCATCGGACTCAGGACTTCGGGGGAGCAGTACTTC
TRBJ1-1 TRBV7-9 . . CASRLAGQGPRMNTEAFF TGTGCCAGCAGATTAGCGGGACAAGGCCCGCGAATGAACACTGAAGCTTTCTTT
TRBJ1-4 TRBV6-1 . . CASSELGGAEKLFF TGTGCCAGCAGTGAACTGGGAGGAGCTGAAAAACTGTTTTTT
TRBJ2-1 TRBV9 . . CASSPRDQGNEQFF TGTGCCAGCAGCCCACGGGACCAGGGGAATGAGCAGTTCTTC
TRBJ1-4 TRBV7-9 . . CASSRSPQHNEKLFF TGTGCCAGCAGCCGTTCGCCTCAACATAATGAAAAACTGTTTTTT
TRBJ2-5 TRBV9 . . CASSVERFRERETQYF TGTGCCAGCAGCGTAGAGAGGTTTCGGGAGAGGGAGACCCAGTACTTC
TRBJ2-7 TRBV5-8 . TRBD1 CASSLGTGGHYEQYF TGTGCCAGCAGCTTGGGGACAGGGGGCCACTACGAGCAGTACTTC
TRBJ1-1 TRBV2 . . CASSGPGGTNTEAFF TGTGCCAGCAGTGGCCCCGGCGGAACGAACACTGAAGCTTTCTTT
TRBJ2-3 TRBV6-5 . . CASSPGRRITDTQYF TGTGCCAGCAGTCCTGGGAGGCGTATCACAGATACGCAGTATTTT
TRBJ2-4 TRBV7-9 few . CASSLGGPHTKNIQYF TGTGCCAGCAGCTTAGGAGGGCCACATACCAAAAACATTCAGTACTTC
TRBJ2-3 TRBV5-1 . . CASSFDSSDTQYF TGCGCCAGCAGCTTCGACAGCTCAGATACGCAGTATTTT